The present T cell receptor beta chain was sequenced within a study of T-cell memory formation after mild COVID-19. Study overall: Largely, TCR clusters stayed within a single donor.

General study results and limits: Pre-infection memory already had some responding clones, implying cross-reactive memory joined. Balance between CD4 and CD8 was seen in clones contracting day 15 to 85, and a CD4+ lean was seen in later expanders.

Constant-segment primers were used for 5'RACE, and the resulting TCR alpha and TCR beta cDNA libraries carried sample barcodes and UMIs. TCRdb re-derived calls from the 5' RACE reads in MiXCR, one entry per CDR3 protein. There are around 50,000 distinct CDR3 sequences in the sample; about 12% occur only once, and roughly 22% lies in the top ten. This clonotype was picked up a small number of times. Its specificity is not known. This CDR3 contains 15 residues. V gene TRBV21-1 combines with J gene TRBJ1-5. TRBV21-1 is designated a pseudogene. The sequence derives from a man between 18 and 29 years old who had mild COVID-19 (a few samples of this study predate the infection). Cell type and time point are not known. Sequencing input: PBMCs or a T cell subset sorted from them (not recorded which). The CDR3 loop is CASSKARCLNQPQHF. The CDR3 DNA follows: TGTGCCAGCAGCAAAGCGAGGTGTCTCAATCAGCCCCAGCATTTT.